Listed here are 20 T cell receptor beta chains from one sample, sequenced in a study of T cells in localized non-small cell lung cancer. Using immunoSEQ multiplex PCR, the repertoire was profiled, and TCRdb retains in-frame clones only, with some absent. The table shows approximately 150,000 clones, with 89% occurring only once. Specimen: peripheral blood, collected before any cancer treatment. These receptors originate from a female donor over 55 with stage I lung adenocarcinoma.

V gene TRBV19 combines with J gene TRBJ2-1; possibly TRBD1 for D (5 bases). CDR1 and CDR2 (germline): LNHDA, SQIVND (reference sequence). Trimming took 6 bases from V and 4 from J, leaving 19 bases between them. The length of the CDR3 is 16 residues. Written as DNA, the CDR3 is TGTGCCAGTAGCCAAATGGGGCGGCCAGTTTACAATGAGCAGTTCTTC. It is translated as CASSQMGRPVYNEQFF.

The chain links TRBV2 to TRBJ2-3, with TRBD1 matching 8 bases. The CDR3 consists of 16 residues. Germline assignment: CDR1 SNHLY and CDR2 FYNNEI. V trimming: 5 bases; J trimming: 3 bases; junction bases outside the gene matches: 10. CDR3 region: CASSTLGQGPTDTQYF. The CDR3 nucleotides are TGTGCCAGCAGTACCCTCGGACAGGGTCCGACAGATACGCAGTATTTT.

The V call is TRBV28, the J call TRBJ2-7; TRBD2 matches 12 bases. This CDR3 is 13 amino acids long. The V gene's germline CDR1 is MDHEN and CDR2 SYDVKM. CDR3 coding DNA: TGTGAGTGGCTAGCGGGAGGGCCCCACGAGCAGTACTTC. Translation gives CEWLAGGPHEQYF.

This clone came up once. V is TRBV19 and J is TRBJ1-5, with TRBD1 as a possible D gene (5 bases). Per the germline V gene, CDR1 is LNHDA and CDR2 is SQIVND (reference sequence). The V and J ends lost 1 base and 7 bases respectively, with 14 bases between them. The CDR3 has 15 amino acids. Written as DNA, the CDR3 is TGTGCCAGTAGTATAGTTGGGGAAGGGGCCCAGCCCCAGCATTTT. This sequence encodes CASSIVGEGAQPQHF.

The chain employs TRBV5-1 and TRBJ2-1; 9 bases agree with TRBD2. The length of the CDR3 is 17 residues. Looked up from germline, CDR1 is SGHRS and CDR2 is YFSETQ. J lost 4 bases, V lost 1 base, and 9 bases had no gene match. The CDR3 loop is CASSLRRAAGGYNEQFF. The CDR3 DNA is TGCGCCAGCAGCTTGCGTCGAGCAGCGGGAGGTTACAATGAGCAGTTCTTC.

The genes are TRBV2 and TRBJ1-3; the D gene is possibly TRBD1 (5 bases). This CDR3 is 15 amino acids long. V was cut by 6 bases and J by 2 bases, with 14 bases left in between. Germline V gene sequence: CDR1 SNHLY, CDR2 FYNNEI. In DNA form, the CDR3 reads TGTGCCAGCAGAGGGCCGGGACCGGCTGGAAACACCATATATTTT. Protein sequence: CASRGPGPAGNTIYF.

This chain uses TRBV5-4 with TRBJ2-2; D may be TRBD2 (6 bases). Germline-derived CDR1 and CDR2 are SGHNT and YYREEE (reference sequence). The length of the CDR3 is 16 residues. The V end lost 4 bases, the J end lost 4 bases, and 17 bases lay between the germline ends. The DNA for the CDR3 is TGTGCCAGCAGCGTGATGGGGGGTGTAAGCACCGGGGAGCTGTTTTTT. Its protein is CASSVMGGVSTGELFF.

Here the CDR3 reads CASSSRQGANEKLFF. DNA for the CDR3: TGTGCCAGCAGCTCCCGACAGGGCGCTAATGAAAAACTGTTTTTT. The chain joins TRBV5-8 to TRBJ1-4, with TRBD1 matching 7 bases. Germline CDR1 SGHTS, CDR2 YDEGEE. The CDR3 totals 15 residues. V was clipped by 3 bases and J by 3 bases; unmatched bases: 5. Full variable domain (rest looked up from reference TRBV5-8 and TRBJ1-4): EAGVTQSPTHLIKTRGQQATLRCSPISGHTSVYWYQQALGLGLQFLLWYDEGEERNRGNFPPRFSGRQFPNYSSELNVNALELEDSALYLCASSSRQGANEKLFFGSGTQLSVL.

The CDR3 sequence is CASSQDRTSGRDTQYF. The CDR3 nucleotides are TGTGCCAGCAGCCAAGATCGGACTAGCGGGAGGGATACGCAGTATTTT. V gene TRBV4-2 combines with J gene TRBJ2-3; 14 positions match TRBD2. The J segment lost 6 bases and the V segment lost 0 bases, leaving 2 bases of the junction unmatched. From germline, CDR1 is LGHNA and CDR2 YNFKEQ. The length of the CDR3 is 16 residues.

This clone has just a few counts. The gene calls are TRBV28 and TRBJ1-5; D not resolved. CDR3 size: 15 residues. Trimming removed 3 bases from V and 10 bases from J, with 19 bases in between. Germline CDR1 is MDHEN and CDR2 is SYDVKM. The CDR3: CASSFSKGESVPQHF. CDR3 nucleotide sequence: TGTGCCAGCAGTTTTAGTAAAGGAGAGTCTGTACCCCAGCATTTT. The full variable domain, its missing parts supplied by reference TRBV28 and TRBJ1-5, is DVKVTQSSRYLVKRTGEKVFLECVQDMDHENMFWYRQDPGLGLRLIYFSYDVKMKEKGDIPEGYSVSREKKERFSLILESASTNQTSMYLCASSFSKGESVPQHFGDGTRLSIL.

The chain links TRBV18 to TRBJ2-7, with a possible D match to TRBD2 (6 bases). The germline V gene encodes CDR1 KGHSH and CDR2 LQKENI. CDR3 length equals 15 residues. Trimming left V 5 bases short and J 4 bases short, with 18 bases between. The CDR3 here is CASSFAGTVAYEQYF. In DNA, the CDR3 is TGTGCCAGCTCATTCGCCGGGACTGTTGCGTACGAGCAGTACTTC.

DNA for the CDR3: TGTGCCAGCACCCCTTTCGGGCTAGCGGACAATGAGCAGTTCTTC. It codes for CASTPFGLADNEQFF. This sequence joins TRBV7-8 and TRBJ2-1; 7 bases fit TRBD2. The V segment lost 7 bases and the J segment 5 bases; nucleotides outside the gene matches: 11. Germline V lookup: CDR1 SGHVS, CDR2 FQNEAQ. The CDR3 contains 15 residues.

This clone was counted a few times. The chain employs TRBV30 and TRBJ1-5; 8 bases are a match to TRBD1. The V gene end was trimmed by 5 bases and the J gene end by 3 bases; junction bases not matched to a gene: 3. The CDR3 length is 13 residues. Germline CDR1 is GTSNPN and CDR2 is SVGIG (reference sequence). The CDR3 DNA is TGTGCCTGGGGGACAGGCCCCAATCAGCCCCAGCATTTT. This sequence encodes CAWGTGPNQPQHF. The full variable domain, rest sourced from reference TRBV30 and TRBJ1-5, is SQTIHQWPATLVQPVGSPLSLECTVEGTSNPNLYWYRQAAGRGLQLLFYSVGIGQISSEVPQNLSASRPQDRQFILSSKKLLLSDSGFYLCAWGTGPNQPQHFGDGTRLSIL.

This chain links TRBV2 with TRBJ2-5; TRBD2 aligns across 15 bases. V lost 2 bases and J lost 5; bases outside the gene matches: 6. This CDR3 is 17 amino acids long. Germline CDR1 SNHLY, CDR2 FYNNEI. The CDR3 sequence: CASSETQGLAGGETQYF. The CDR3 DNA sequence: TGTGCCAGCAGTGAAACCCAAGGACTAGCGGGAGGGGAGACCCAGTACTTC.

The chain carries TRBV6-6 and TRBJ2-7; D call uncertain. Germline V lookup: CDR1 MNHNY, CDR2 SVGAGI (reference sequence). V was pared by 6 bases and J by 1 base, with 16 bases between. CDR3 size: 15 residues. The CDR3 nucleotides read TGTGCCAGCAGCCCTTTGGTGGAAGAGTCCTACGAGCAGTACTTC. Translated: CASSPLVEESYEQYF.

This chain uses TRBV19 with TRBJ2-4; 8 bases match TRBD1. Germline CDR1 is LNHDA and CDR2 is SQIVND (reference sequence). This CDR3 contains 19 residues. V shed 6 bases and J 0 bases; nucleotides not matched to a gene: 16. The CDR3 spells CASSLILGTGNLAKNIQYF. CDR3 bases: TGTGCCAGTAGCCTTATACTTGGGACAGGCAATTTAGCCAAAAACATTCAGTACTTC.

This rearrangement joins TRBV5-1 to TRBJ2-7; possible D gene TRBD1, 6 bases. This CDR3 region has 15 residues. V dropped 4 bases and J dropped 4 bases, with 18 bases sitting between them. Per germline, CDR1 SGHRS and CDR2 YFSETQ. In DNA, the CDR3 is TGCGCCAGCAGCGGGGACACAGGGTCGGGATACGAGCAGTACTTC. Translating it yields CASSGDTGSGYEQYF.

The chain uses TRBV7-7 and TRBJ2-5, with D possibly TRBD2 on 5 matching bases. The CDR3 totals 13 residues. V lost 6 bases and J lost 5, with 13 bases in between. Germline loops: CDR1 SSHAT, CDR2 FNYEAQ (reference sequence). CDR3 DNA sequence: TGTGCCAGCAGTCCGACTATCCTTGAGACCCAGTACTTC. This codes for CASSPTILETQYF.

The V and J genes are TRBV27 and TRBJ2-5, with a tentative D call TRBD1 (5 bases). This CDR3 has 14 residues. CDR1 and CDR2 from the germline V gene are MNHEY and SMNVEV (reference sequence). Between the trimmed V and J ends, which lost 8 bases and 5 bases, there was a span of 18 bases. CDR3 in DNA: TGTGCCAGCGCCGTCCAGGGTTCCGGGGAGACCCAGTACTTC. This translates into CASAVQGSGETQYF.

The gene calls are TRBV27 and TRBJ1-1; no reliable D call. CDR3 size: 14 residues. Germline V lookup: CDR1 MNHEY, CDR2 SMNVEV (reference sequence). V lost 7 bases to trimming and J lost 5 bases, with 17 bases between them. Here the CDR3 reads CASTSFGGVTEAFF. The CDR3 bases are TGTGCCAGCACTTCATTTGGCGGTGTGACTGAAGCTTTCTTT.